Given below is one T cell receptor (beta chain) in context. V lost 3 bases to trimming and J lost 4 bases, with 13 bases between them. Per germline, CDR1 SGDLS and CDR2 YYNGEE. The CDR3 consists of 14 residues. The sample belongs to a study of blood T cell repertoires in COVID-19. The assay was immunoSEQ multiplex PCR, and TCRdb's table has in-frame clones only and misses some. The sample has a few hundred thousand clones, about 90% seen once. The TCR originated in a woman in her twenties or thirties who had recovered from COVID-19. The chain recombines TRBV9 with TRBJ1-2; D is possibly TRBD1 (5 bases). The sample taken for sequencing was PBMCs or T cells enriched from blood (not recorded which). CDR3 DNA: TGTGCCAGCAGCGAGCCGTCGGGGGGCTATGGCTACACCTTC. Translation gives CASSEPSGGYGYTF.